This is a list of T cell receptor beta chains from one sample in a study of CD8+ T cells in alopecia areata. Sequencing used immunoSEQ multiplex PCR; TCRdb keeps in-frame clones, though not all of them. The table shows 100,000 to 150,000 clones, with 47% occurring only once. The specimen sequenced was NKG2D-low CD8+ T cells sorted from blood. All receptors derive from a human donor with alopecia areata. CDR3s include the opening cysteine and the closing phenylalanine or tryptophan. A D gene is named only where the DNA matches it firmly. Rows give clone size only sometimes, using once, few, many, or a class for an expanded clone.

cdr3_aa cdr3_nt d_call j_call clone_size v_call
CSVEPSTSGGYEQYF TGCAGCGTTGAACCTAGTACTAGCGGGGGTTACGAGCAGTACTTC TRBD2 TRBJ2-7 few TRBV29-1
CASSLTGTREAFF TGTGCCAGCAGCTTAACGGGGACACGTGAAGCTTTCTTT - TRBJ1-1 once TRBV13
CASSSLQGYTF TGTGCCAGCAGTTCCCTTCAGGGCTACACCTTC - TRBJ1-2 once TRBV6-5
CASSLGISYEQYF TGTGCCAGCAGTTTAGGCATCTCCTACGAGCAGTACTTC - TRBJ2-7 - TRBV27
CASSLLAGGRNEQFF TGTGCCAGCAGCTTACTAGCGGGGGGCAGGAACGAGCAGTTCTTC TRBD2 TRBJ2-1 - TRBV7-2
CSVVSNNEQFF TGCAGCGTTGTTAGCAACAATGAGCAGTTCTTC - TRBJ2-1 few TRBV29-1
CASSVVTANSPLHF TGTGCCAGCAGCGTAGTGACAGCGAATTCACCCCTCCACTTT - TRBJ1-6 - TRBV9
CASSLSGSGLSTDTQYF TGTGCCAGCAGCCTCTCGGGGAGCGGGTTAAGCACAGATACGCAGTATTTT - TRBJ2-3 few TRBV9
CASRLTGLSNQPQHF TGTGCCAGCAGACTGACAGGACTAAGCAATCAGCCCCAGCATTTT - TRBJ1-5 few TRBV6-5
CSVGEGANSPLHF TGCAGCGTTGGGGAGGGGGCTAATTCACCCCTCCACTTT TRBD1 TRBJ1-6 once TRBV29-1
CAWGRAETSTDTQYF TGTGCCTGGGGGAGAGCGGAAACTAGCACAGATACGCAGTATTTT - TRBJ2-3 - TRBV30
CASSLSSGMTGELFF TGTGCCAGCAGTTTATCGAGTGGGATGACCGGGGAGCTGTTTTTT - TRBJ2-2 - TRBV27
CASSLGGRGQPQHF TGCGCCAGCAGCTTGGGTGGTCGGGGTCAGCCCCAGCATTTT - TRBJ1-5 - TRBV5-1
CASSLEGVAGNEQFF TGCGCCAGCAGCTTGGAGGGCGTGGCGGGCAATGAGCAGTTCTTC - TRBJ2-1 few TRBV5-1
CASSQDDYGYTF TGTGCCAGCAGCCAAGATGACTATGGCTACACCTTC - TRBJ1-2 - TRBV14
CASMGDQIETQYF TGTGCCAGCATGGGTGACCAAATAGAGACCCAGTACTTC - TRBJ2-5 - TRBV25-1
CASSRTGSDYGYTF TGTGCCAGCAGTCGGACAGGTTCAGACTATGGCTACACCTTC TRBD1 TRBJ1-2 - TRBV27
CSVQGYTDGRSANEQFF TGCAGCGTCCAAGGTTATACGGACGGGAGATCGGCCAATGAGCAGTTCTTC - TRBJ2-1 - TRBV29-1
CSVVRTTEYEQYF TGCAGCGTTGTTCGGACCACCGAGTACGAGCAGTACTTC - TRBJ2-7 - TRBV29-1
CAWSGNRGYTF TGTGCCTGGAGTGGTAACAGAGGCTACACCTTC - TRBJ1-2 - TRBV30
CASSLPDTQYF TGTGCCAGCAGCTTACCAGATACGCAGTATTTT - TRBJ2-3 - TRBV7-9
CASNDRQGGYEQYF TGCGCCAGCAATGATCGACAGGGTGGCTACGAGCAGTACTTC TRBD1 TRBJ2-7 - TRBV5-1
CASSLIVAGVLGTDTQYF TGTGCCAGCAGTTTAATCGTAGCGGGAGTCCTCGGCACAGATACGCAGTATTTT TRBD2 TRBJ2-3 - TRBV28
CASSVGAGHWETQYF TGTGCCAGCAGCGTAGGGGCAGGGCACTGGGAGACCCAGTACTTC - TRBJ2-5 - TRBV9
CSGECPGRLEQYF TGCAGCGGTGAATGCCCCGGTAGGTTGGAGCAGTACTTC - TRBJ2-7 - TRBV29-1
CASSPLRGVGSELNEQYF TGTGCCAGCAGTCCCCTTCGCGGGGTAGGATCCGAATTGAACGAGCAGTACTTC - TRBJ2-7 few TRBV27
CASSPGVADYNSPLHF TGTGCCAGCTCACCAGGCGTCGCGGACTATAATTCACCCCTCCACTTT - TRBJ1-6 few TRBV18
CSAVAVRSYNEQFF TGCAGCGCCGTAGCGGTTCGCTCCTACAATGAGCAGTTCTTC - TRBJ2-1 few TRBV29-1
CASSFKVDTEAFF TGTGCCAGCAGCTTCAAAGTGGACACTGAAGCTTTCTTT - TRBJ1-1 - TRBV10-3
CSADRQNYNEQFF TGCAGCGCCGACCGACAGAACTACAATGAGCAGTTCTTC - TRBJ2-1 - TRBV29-1
CASSGEGEQYF TGTGCCAGCAGTGGAGAGGGCGAGCAGTACTTC - TRBJ2-7 - TRBV2
CASSVGTGSSYEQYF TGTGCCAGCAGCGTAGGGACAGGGAGCTCCTACGAGCAGTACTTC TRBD1 TRBJ2-7 - TRBV9
CSVVWTGSKFF TGCAGCGTTGTTTGGACAGGCTCTAAGTTCTTC TRBD1 TRBJ2-1 few TRBV29-1
CASSPTSTNYGYTF TGTGCCAGCAGCCCCACGTCCACGAACTATGGCTACACCTTC - TRBJ1-2 once TRBV5-6
CASSGWVGTQYF TGCGCCAGCAGTGGGTGGGTGGGTACGCAGTATTTT - TRBJ2-3 - TRBV4-3
CSGRDGSTDTQYF TGCAGCGGGAGGGACGGGAGCACAGATACGCAGTATTTT - TRBJ2-3 - TRBV29-1
CASSPGYLTSDEQYF TGTGCCAGCAGCCCGGGCTACCTCACTAGTGACGAGCAGTACTTC - TRBJ2-7 - TRBV11-3
CASSHMPGTYGYTF TGCGCCAGCAGCCACATGCCAGGAACCTATGGCTACACCTTC - TRBJ1-2 - TRBV4-1
CSVEDLTGGLGEQYF TGCAGCGTTGAAGATCTGACAGGGGGGTTGGGCGAGCAGTACTTC TRBD1 TRBJ2-7 - TRBV29-1
CASSQDLDRGLGETQYF TGCGCCAGCAGCCAGGACTTAGACAGGGGGCTTGGGGAGACCCAGTACTTC TRBD1 TRBJ2-5 - TRBV4-3
CASSLVGQPQHF TGTGCCAGCAGTTTAGTGGGGCAGCCCCAGCATTTT - TRBJ1-5 - TRBV27
CASSPLAEGWNEQFF TGTGCCAGCAGCCCCCTAGCGGAGGGATGGAATGAGCAGTTCTTC TRBD2 TRBJ2-1 - TRBV11-2
CSVLQGSEKLFF TGCAGCGTTCTACAGGGTAGTGAAAAACTGTTTTTT - TRBJ1-4 few TRBV29-1
CACRDPTGEQYF TGTGCCTGCCGGGACCCGACGGGGGAGCAGTACTTC - TRBJ2-7 - TRBV30
CAWRDQLDSYEQYF TGTGCCTGGAGGGACCAACTAGACTCCTACGAGCAGTACTTC - TRBJ2-7 few TRBV30
CSVEDRGEDNIQYF TGCAGCGTTGAAGATCGAGGGGAGGACAACATTCAGTACTTC - TRBJ2-4 - TRBV29-1
CAWANRADTQYF TGTGCCTGGGCAAACCGGGCAGATACGCAGTATTTT - TRBJ2-3 once TRBV30
CSVRTSGTTGELFF TGCAGCGTTCGGACTAGCGGGACGACCGGGGAGCTGTTTTTT TRBD2 TRBJ2-2 once TRBV29-1